These 28 T cell receptor beta chains came from one sample sequenced in a study of T cell responses to AZD1222 COVID-19 vaccine. Assay: immunoSEQ multiplex PCR; the TCRdb copy retains only in-frame clones and omits some. The sample shows approximately 70,000 clones, about 87% of them seen only once. The material sequenced was peripheral blood, taken 28 days after the second dose of the MenACWY control vaccine. The receptors were sampled from an adult who received the MenACWY meningococcal vaccine as a control.

This clone was counted once. This chain connects TRBV2 to TRBJ1-1; possible D gene TRBD1, 6 bases. The germline gives CDR1 SNHLY, CDR2 FYNNEI. This CDR3 spans 14 amino acids. V lost 6 bases and J 3 bases, leaving 14 bases between the germline ends. Here the CDR3 reads CASRFQGHDTEAFF. The CDR3 DNA reads as TGTGCCAGCAGGTTTCAGGGACATGACACTGAAGCTTTCTTT.

The chain employs TRBV19 and TRBJ2-1, with TRBD1 as a possible D gene (5 bases). CDR3 size: 13 residues. Trimming cost V 5 bases and J 4 bases, with 9 bases left between them. CDR1 is LNHDA and CDR2 is SQIVND in the germline V gene (reference sequence). This chain's CDR3 is CASSVTGYNEQFF. The DNA for the CDR3 is TGTGCCAGTAGTGTAACAGGTTACAATGAGCAGTTCTTC.

The genes are TRBV5-6 and TRBJ2-5, with TRBD2 matching over 11 bases. With 0 bases clipped from V and 5 bases from J, the junction kept 3 bases outside the gene matches. The CDR3 is 15 amino acids. CDR1 is SGHDT, CDR2 YYEEEE, per germline. CDR3 nucleotides: TGTGCCAGCAGCTTGGTAGCGGGGGGGTTGGAGACCCAGTACTTC. This sequence encodes CASSLVAGGLETQYF. The full variable domain, in which reference TRBV5-6 and TRBJ2-5 provide the parts outside the CDR3, is DAGVTQSPTHLIKTRGQQVTLRCSPKSGHDTVSWYQQALGQGPQFIFQYYEEEERQRGNFPDRFSGHQFPNYSSELNVNALLLGDSALYLCASSLVAGGLETQYFGPGTRLLVL.

This rearrangement joins TRBV29-1 to TRBJ1-1; D is ambiguous. Germline-derived CDR1 and CDR2 are SQVTM and ANQGSEA. Trimming took 1 base from V and 5 from J, leaving 20 bases between them. The length of the CDR3 is 16 residues. The CDR3 reads CSVEVEDRLRWTEAFF. CDR3 coding DNA: TGCAGCGTTGAAGTGGAGGACCGGCTTAGGTGGACTGAAGCTTTCTTT.

The chain combines TRBV14 with TRBJ1-4; TRBD1 is a possible D gene (6 bases). V lost 1 base, J lost 3 bases, and 9 bases lay in between. This CDR3 contains 15 residues. Germline V gene lookup returns CDR1 SGHDN and CDR2 FVKESK. CDR3 sequence (DNA): TGTGCCAGCAGCCAAGGACAGGTCGCTAATGAAAAACTGTTTTTT. This codes for CASSQGQVANEKLFF. Drawing the rest from reference TRBV14 and TRBJ1-4, the complete variable domain is EAGVTQFPSHSVIEKGQTVTLRCDPISGHDNLYWYRRVMGKEIKFLLHFVKESKQDESGMPNNRFLAERTGGTYSTLKVQPAELEDSGVYFCASSQGQVANEKLFFGSGTQLSVL.

This chain connects TRBV5-4 to TRBJ2-7; 9 nucleotides align to TRBD1. The CDR3 sequence is 14 residues long. V lost 6 bases, J lost 5 bases, and 9 bases stayed unmatched. CDR1 is SGHNT and CDR2 is YYREEE in the germline V gene (reference sequence). CDR3 bases: TGTGCCAGCATGACCGGGACAGGGACCGACGAGCAGTACTTC. It translates to CASMTGTGTDEQYF.

In its sample, this clone was seen a few times. The V and J genes are TRBV29-1 and TRBJ1-4; D uncertain. The CDR3 runs to 13 residues. Germline CDR1 SQVTM, CDR2 ANQGSEA. Between the trimmed V and J ends, which lost 3 bases and 3 bases, there was a span of 8 bases. The CDR3 DNA reads TGCAGCGTTGACCGCTTTTCTAATGAAAAACTGTTTTTT. It codes for CSVDRFSNEKLFF.

The CDR3 loop reads CSVGLWAGGKEDTQYF. The CDR3 region has the DNA TGCAGCGTTGGTCTATGGGCGGGCGGGAAAGAGGATACGCAGTATTTT. This chain joins TRBV29-1 and TRBJ2-3; tentatively, D is TRBD2 (6 bases). CDR3 length equals 16 residues. V dropped 4 bases and J dropped 6 bases, with 23 bases sitting between them. CDR1 is SQVTM, CDR2 ANQGSEA, per germline.

This clone was observed once. This chain links TRBV7-9 with TRBJ1-5; unclear D gene. Germline CDR1 is SEHNR and CDR2 is FQNEAQ (reference sequence). V was cut by 3 bases and J by 7 bases, with 10 bases left in between. This CDR3 has 13 amino acids. The DNA of the CDR3 is TGTGCCAGCAGCTTTGGTGAGACACAGCCCCAGCATTTT. Protein: CASSFGETQPQHF.

The V gene is TRBV9, the J gene TRBJ2-2, with TRBD2 matching 12 bases. Germline values: CDR1 SGDLS, CDR2 YYNGEE. The CDR3 runs to 14 residues. After removal of 6 bases from V and 6 bases from J, the junction contained 3 bases not matched to a gene. The CDR3, as DNA: TGTGCCAGCACCAGGACTAGCGGGGCCGGGGAGCTGTTTTTT. As protein: CASTRTSGAGELFF.

The chain combines TRBV19 with TRBJ2-7; D might be TRBD1 or TRBD2, each matching 6 bases. Germline CDR1 LNHDA, CDR2 SQIVND (reference sequence). This CDR3 spans 13 amino acids. V lost 2 bases to trimming and J lost 6 bases, with 11 bases between them. The CDR3 loop reads CASSITGGGEQYF. The CDR3 DNA sequence: TGTGCCAGTAGTATAACCGGGGGCGGCGAGCAGTACTTC.

The chain links TRBV29-1 to TRBJ1-6, with D possibly being TRBD1 (5 bases). Trimming cost V 6 bases and J 5 bases, with 14 bases left between them. The germline gives CDR1 SQVTM, CDR2 ANQGSEA. This CDR3 has 14 residues. CDR3 amino acids: CSVKMRGDNSPLHF. The CDR3, as DNA: TGCAGCGTCAAAATGAGGGGTGATAATTCACCCCTCCACTTT.

The chain links TRBV19 to TRBJ1-2, with 10 bases identical to TRBD1. CDR1 LNHDA and CDR2 SQIVND come from the germline V gene (reference sequence). The CDR3 is made up of 15 amino acids. Trimming removed 6 bases from V and 6 bases from J; junction bases left unmatched: 10. DNA of the CDR3: TGTGCCAGTAGACAACACCGGGACAGGGGCCATGGCTACACCTTC. It is translated as CASRQHRDRGHGYTF.

This chain uses TRBV30 with TRBJ1-2; no clear D. The CDR3 contains 12 residues. Trimming took off 2 bases at V and 7 bases at J, with 11 bases between the two ends. Per the germline V gene, CDR1 is GTSNPN and CDR2 is SVGIG (reference sequence). The CDR3 DNA sequence: TGTGCCTGGAGTATTAGACTGGGTGGCTACACCTTC. Amino acid sequence: CAWSIRLGGYTF.

The V call is TRBV2, the J call TRBJ1-2, with a possible D match to TRBD1 (6 bases). The CDR3 spans 13 residues. Germline CDR1 and CDR2: SNHLY and FYNNEI. V shed 6 bases and J shed 2 bases, with 10 bases lying between them. DNA of the CDR3: TGTGCCAGCAGAGTGGACAGCAACTATGGCTACACCTTC. Its protein product is CASRVDSNYGYTF.

The V gene is TRBV7-2, the J gene TRBJ2-1, with a weak D call TRBD2 (7 bases). V was trimmed by 5 bases and J by 6 bases, leaving 14 bases between them. CDR3 length: 14 amino acids. The V gene's germline CDR1 is SGHTA and CDR2 FQGNSA. Written as DNA, the CDR3 is TGTGCCAGCAGCCCCTGGGGGGGGGCCAATGAGCAGTTCTTC. This encodes CASSPWGGANEQFF.

The chain is built from TRBV9 and TRBJ1-2, with D possibly matching TRBD1 (5 bases). The CDR3 sequence is 14 residues long. CDR1 and CDR2 (germline): SGDLS, YYNGEE. Trimming stripped 0 bases from V and 4 bases from J, with 10 bases between. CDR3 sequence (DNA): TGTGCCAGCAGCGTAGGATTAGGGACCTATGGCTACACCTTC. It codes for CASSVGLGTYGYTF.

The chain combines TRBV5-1 with TRBJ1-5; 7 nucleotides match TRBD1. CDR3 length equals 14 residues. Germline lookup yields CDR1 SGHRS and CDR2 YFSETQ. V was clipped by 0 bases and J by 7 bases; unmatched bases: 4. CDR3 coding DNA: TGCGCCAGCAGCTTGGAGGGGGCCGGGCAGCCCCAGCATTTT. The encoded protein is CASSLEGAGQPQHF.

V usage is TRBV27 and J usage is TRBJ1-2; 9 bases fit TRBD1. J gave up 1 base and V 5 bases, and 2 bases lay outside the gene matches. The germline CDR1 and CDR2 sequences are MNHEY and SMNVEV (reference sequence). The CDR3 has 14 amino acids. The CDR3 here is CASSRDRVNYGYTF. CDR3 in DNA: TGTGCCAGCAGTCGGGACAGGGTTAACTATGGCTACACCTTC.

The V and J genes are TRBV7-9 and TRBJ1-3; D may be TRBD1 (5 bases). This CDR3 comprises 14 residues. Germline V gives CDR1 SEHNR, CDR2 FQNEAQ (reference sequence). Trimming took off 6 bases at V and 1 base at J, with 10 bases between the two ends. The CDR3 is CASSPQGSGNTIYF. The CDR3 nucleotides read TGTGCCAGCAGTCCCCAGGGATCTGGAAACACCATATATTTT.

This chain connects TRBV15 to TRBJ1-5; D gene ambiguous. From germline, CDR1 is LNHNV and CDR2 YYDKDF (reference sequence). The V and J ends lost 3 bases and 4 bases respectively, with 4 bases between them. The CDR3 has 12 amino acids. CDR3 DNA: TGTGCCACCAGCAGCGGGAATCAGCCCCAGCATTTT. Residues: CATSSGNQPQHF.

The rearrangement joins TRBV3-1 (or the pseudogene TRBV3-2) to TRBJ1-3; 7 bases line up with TRBD1. Germline-derived CDR1 and CDR2 are LGHDT and YNNKEL (reference sequence). CDR3 length: 16 residues. V lost 7 bases, J lost 2 bases, and 11 bases stayed unmatched. The CDR3 bases are TGTGCCAGCACCGTCCAAGGGGGCACGGCTGGAAACACCATATATTTT. Its translation: CASTVQGGTAGNTIYF.

The rearrangement joins TRBV3-1 (or the pseudogene TRBV3-2) to TRBJ2-5; D unresolved. The V end was cut by 4 bases, the J end by 5 bases, with 14 bases between. The CDR3 consists of 14 residues. Germline CDR1 reads LGHDT; CDR2 reads YNNKEL (reference sequence). CDR3 in DNA: TGTGCCAGCAGCCCGTGGACCTATCCGGAGACCCAGTACTTC. This sequence encodes CASSPWTYPETQYF.

This rearrangement joins TRBV5-5 to TRBJ2-3; D remains unclear. The V gene's germline CDR1 is SGHKS and CDR2 YYEKEE (reference sequence). This CDR3 has 14 residues. Trimming shortened V by 4 bases and J by 2 bases, and 11 bases separated the two germline ends. This chain's CDR3 is CASSLMRPTDTQYF. The CDR3 DNA sequence: TGTGCCAGCAGCCTCATGCGCCCCACAGATACGCAGTATTTT. Full variable domain (remainder filled in from reference TRBV5-5 and TRBJ2-3): DAGVTQSPTHLIKTRGQQVTLRCSPISGHKSVSWYQQVLGQGPQFIFQYYEKEERGRGNFPDRFSARQFPNYSSELNVNALLLGDSALYLCASSLMRPTDTQYFGPGTRLTVL.

The chain combines TRBV6-5 with TRBJ2-2, with D unresolved. Germline V gene sequence: CDR1 MNHEY, CDR2 SVGAGI. Trimming removed 0 bases at V and 2 bases at J, with 10 bases between. CDR3 size: 16 residues. CDR3 region: CASSYSYRINTGELFF. CDR3 nucleotide sequence: TGTGCCAGCAGTTACTCGTACAGAATTAACACCGGGGAGCTGTTTTTT.

This chain joins TRBV6-1 and TRBJ2-7, with TRBD2 matching 7 bases. Germline CDR1 and CDR2: MNHNS and SASEGT. V dropped 2 bases and J dropped 3; count of bases not matched to a gene: 4. The CDR3 has 14 residues. The CDR3 DNA reads as TGTGCCAGCAGTGAAACAACGGGGGGCTACGAGCAGTACTTC. This translates into CASSETTGGYEQYF.

The chain uses TRBV5-4 and TRBJ2-2; D might be TRBD2 (5 bases). V lost 2 bases to trimming and J lost 7 bases, with 12 bases between them. Per germline, CDR1 SGHNT and CDR2 YYREEE (reference sequence). The CDR3 contains 14 residues. CDR3 protein: CASSFQDSGGELFF. For the CDR3, the DNA is TGTGCCAGCAGCTTCCAGGACTCGGGCGGGGAGCTGTTTTTT.

The gene calls are TRBV6-6 and TRBJ1-5, with TRBD1 matching over 8 bases. CDR3 length equals 15 residues. Germline V CDR1 and CDR2: MNHNY, SVGAGI (reference sequence). V shed 3 bases, J shed 7 bases, and the junction held 8 bases outside the gene matches. The CDR3 nucleotides are TGTGCCAGCAGTTATCCAGGGGGCGAGCGCCAGCCCCAGCATTTT. Translated, it gives CASSYPGGERQPQHF.